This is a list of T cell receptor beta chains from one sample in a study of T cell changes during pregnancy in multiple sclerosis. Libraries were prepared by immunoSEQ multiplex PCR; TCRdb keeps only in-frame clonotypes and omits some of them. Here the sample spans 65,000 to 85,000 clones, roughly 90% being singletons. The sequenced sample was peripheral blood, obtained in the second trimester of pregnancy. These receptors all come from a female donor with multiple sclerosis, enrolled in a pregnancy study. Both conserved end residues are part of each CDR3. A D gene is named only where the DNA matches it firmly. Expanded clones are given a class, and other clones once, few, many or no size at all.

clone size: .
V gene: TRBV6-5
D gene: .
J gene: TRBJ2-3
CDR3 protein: CASRDGSLTDTQYF
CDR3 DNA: TGTGCCAGCAGGGACGGGAGCCTCACAGATACGCAGTATTTT

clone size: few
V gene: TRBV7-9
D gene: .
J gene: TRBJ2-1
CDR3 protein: CASSFDSPAYNEQFF
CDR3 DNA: TGTGCCAGCAGCTTTGACTCCCCGGCCTACAATGAGCAGTTCTTC

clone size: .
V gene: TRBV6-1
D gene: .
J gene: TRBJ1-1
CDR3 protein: CASSALTGSPEAFF
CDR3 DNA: TGTGCCAGCAGTGCTTTAACAGGCAGTCCTGAAGCTTTCTTT

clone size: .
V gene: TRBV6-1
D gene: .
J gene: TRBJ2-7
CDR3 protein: CASAMVSYEQYF
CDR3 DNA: TGTGCCAGCGCGATGGTCTCCTACGAGCAGTACTTC

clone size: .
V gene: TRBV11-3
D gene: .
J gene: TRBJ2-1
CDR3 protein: CASSLDQGGSASYNEQFF
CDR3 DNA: TGTGCCAGCAGCTTAGATCAAGGCGGGTCTGCTTCCTACAATGAGCAGTTCTTC

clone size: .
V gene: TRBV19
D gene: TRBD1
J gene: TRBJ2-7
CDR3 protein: CASRGQGAPEQYF
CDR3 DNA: TGTGCCAGTAGGGGACAGGGGGCGCCCGAGCAGTACTTC

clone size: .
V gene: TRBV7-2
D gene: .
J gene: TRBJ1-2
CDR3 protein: CASSLAGGGKNYGYTF
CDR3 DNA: TGTGCCAGCAGCCTCGCGGGGGGGGGTAAAAACTATGGCTACACCTTC

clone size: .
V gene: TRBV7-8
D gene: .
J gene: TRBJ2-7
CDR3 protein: CASSSIRGFSYEQYF
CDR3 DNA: TGTGCCAGCAGCTCTATTAGGGGTTTCTCCTACGAGCAGTACTTC

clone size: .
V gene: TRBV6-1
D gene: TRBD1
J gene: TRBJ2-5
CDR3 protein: CASSPGTARKETQYF
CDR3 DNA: TGTGCCAGCAGTCCAGGGACAGCCAGAAAAGAGACCCAGTACTTC

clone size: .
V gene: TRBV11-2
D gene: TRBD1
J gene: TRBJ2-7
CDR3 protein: CASSPTGTEQYF
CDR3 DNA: TGTGCCAGCAGCCCGACAGGGACCGAGCAGTACTTC

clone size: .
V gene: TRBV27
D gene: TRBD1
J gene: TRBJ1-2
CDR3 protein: CASSFSPPRGRFGYTF
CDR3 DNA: TGTGCCAGCAGTTTTTCTCCGCCCAGGGGGCGTTTTGGCTACACCTTC

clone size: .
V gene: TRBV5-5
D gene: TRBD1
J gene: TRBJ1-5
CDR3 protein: CASSPSPPGQVPIGNQPQHF
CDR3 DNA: TGTGCCAGCAGCCCGTCCCCCCCGGGACAGGTTCCAATAGGGAATCAGCCCCAGCATTTT

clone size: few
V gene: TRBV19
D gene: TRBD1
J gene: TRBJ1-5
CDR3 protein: CASSSYRDRVIQPQHF
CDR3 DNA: TGTGCCAGTAGTTCCTACCGGGACAGGGTCATTCAGCCCCAGCATTTT

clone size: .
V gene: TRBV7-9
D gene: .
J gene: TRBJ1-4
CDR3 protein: CASSLSTGHEKLFF
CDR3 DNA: TGTGCCAGCAGCTTAAGCACAGGGCACGAAAAACTGTTTTTT

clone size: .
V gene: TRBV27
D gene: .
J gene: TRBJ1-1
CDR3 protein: CASTYRLGANTEAFF
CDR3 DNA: TGTGCCAGCACCTACAGGTTGGGGGCGAACACTGAAGCTTTCTTT

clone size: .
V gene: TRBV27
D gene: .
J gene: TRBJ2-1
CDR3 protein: CASSLSSLVSYNEQFF
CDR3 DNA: TGTGCCAGCAGTTTAAGCTCCCTAGTTTCCTACAATGAGCAGTTCTTC

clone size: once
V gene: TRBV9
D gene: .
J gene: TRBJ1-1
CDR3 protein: CASSVGLTVTEAFF
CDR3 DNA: TGTGCCAGCAGCGTAGGACTAACGGTAACTGAAGCTTTCTTT

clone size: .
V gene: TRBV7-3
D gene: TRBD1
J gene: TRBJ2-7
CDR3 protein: CASSPGQGTREQYF
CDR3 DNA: TGTGCCAGCAGCCCGGGACAGGGAACGCGCGAGCAGTACTTC

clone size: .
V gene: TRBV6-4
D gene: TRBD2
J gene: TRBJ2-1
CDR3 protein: CASSGQSGSNYEQFF
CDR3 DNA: TGTGCCAGCAGTGGACAGAGCGGGAGTAACTATGAGCAGTTCTTC

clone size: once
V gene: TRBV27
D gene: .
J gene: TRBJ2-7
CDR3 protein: CASSFIPGTPGGQYF
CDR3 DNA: TGTGCCAGCAGTTTCATTCCCGGGACTCCCGGCGGGCAGTACTTC

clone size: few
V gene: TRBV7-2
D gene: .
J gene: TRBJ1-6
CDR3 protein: CASTYRGSPLHF
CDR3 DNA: TGTGCCAGCACCTATCGAGGTTCACCCCTCCACTTT

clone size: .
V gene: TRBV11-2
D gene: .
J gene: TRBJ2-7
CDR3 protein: CASSLGGQTISYEQYF
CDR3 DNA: TGTGCCAGCAGCTTAGGAGGACAGACCATATCCTACGAGCAGTACTTC

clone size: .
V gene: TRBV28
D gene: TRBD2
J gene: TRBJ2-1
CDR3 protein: CASIAGDRYNEQFF
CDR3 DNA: TGTGCCAGTATAGCGGGAGACCGCTACAATGAGCAGTTCTTC

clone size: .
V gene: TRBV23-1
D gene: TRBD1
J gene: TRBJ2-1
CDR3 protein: CASSQPDRGSYNEQFF
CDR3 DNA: TGCGCCAGCAGTCAACCGGACAGGGGGTCCTACAATGAGCAGTTCTTC

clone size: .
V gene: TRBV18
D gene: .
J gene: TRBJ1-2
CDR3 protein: CASSPLALEYGYTF
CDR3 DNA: TGTGCCAGCTCACCGCTGGCTCTCGAATATGGCTACACCTTC

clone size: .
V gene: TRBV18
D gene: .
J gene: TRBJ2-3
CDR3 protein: CASSPRVDTQYF
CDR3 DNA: TGTGCCAGCTCACCGCGTGTTGATACGCAGTATTTT

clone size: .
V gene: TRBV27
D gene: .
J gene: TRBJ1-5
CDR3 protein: CASGFEDQPQHF
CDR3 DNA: TGTGCCAGCGGCTTTGAGGATCAGCCCCAGCATTTT

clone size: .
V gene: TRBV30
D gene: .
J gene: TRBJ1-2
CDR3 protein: CAWSDGSGYTF
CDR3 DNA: TGTGCCTGGAGTGATGGCAGTGGCTACACCTTC

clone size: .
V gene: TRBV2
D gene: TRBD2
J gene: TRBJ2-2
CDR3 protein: CASSEAGTTNTGELFF
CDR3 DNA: TGTGCCAGCAGTGAAGCAGGGACTACGAACACCGGGGAGCTGTTTTTT

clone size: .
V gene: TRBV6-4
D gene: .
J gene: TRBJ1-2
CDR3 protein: CASSERFDINYGYTF
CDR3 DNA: TGTGCCAGCAGTGAGCGGTTCGATATTAACTATGGCTACACCTTC

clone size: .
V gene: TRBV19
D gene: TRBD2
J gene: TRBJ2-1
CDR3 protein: CASSIIAGALNEQFF
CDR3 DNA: TGTGCCAGTAGTATAATAGCGGGGGCCCTCAATGAGCAGTTCTTC

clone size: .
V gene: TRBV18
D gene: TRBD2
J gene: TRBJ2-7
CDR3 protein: CASSLTGLAGPGGVSYEQYF
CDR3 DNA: TGTGCCAGCTCACTTACTGGACTAGCGGGACCTGGGGGGGTTTCCTACGAGCAGTACTTC

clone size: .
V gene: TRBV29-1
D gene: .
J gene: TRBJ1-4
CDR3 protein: CSVAPHGSTRDEKLFF
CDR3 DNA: TGCAGCGTTGCACCTCATGGCTCCACCCGGGATGAAAAACTGTTTTTT